This T cell receptor beta chain was sequenced in a study of T cells in Graves' hyperthyroidism and ophthalmopathy. Using RNA transcripts as the source, TCR beta CDR3 regions were amplified. HTBI primers drove first-round RT-PCR of the TCR CDR3. MiXCR was run by TCRdb on the multiplex PCR reads, yielding one entry per CDR3 protein. The table shows approximately 210,000 distinct CDR3 sequences, with 15% to 20% occurring only once. The CDR3 spans 14 residues. V dropped 5 bases and J dropped 5 bases, with 15 bases sitting between them. CDR1 is SGHVS, CDR2 FQNEAQ, per germline. Stable Graves' hyperthyroidism denoted no ophthalmopathy progression over 18 months.

The clonotype originates from a man aged 50-60 years with Graves' hyperthyroidism. Specimen: blood. The chain employs TRBV7-8 and TRBJ1-2; maybe TRBD1 (6 bases). The CDR3 sequence is CASSPQQGSYGYTF. The CDR3, as DNA: TGTGCCAGCAGCCCCCAACAGGGATCTTATGGCTACACCTTC.